The 9 T cell receptor beta chains below were found in one sample sequenced in a study of T cell responses to AZD1222 COVID-19 vaccine. The protocol was immunoSEQ multiplex PCR, while the TCRdb copy is restricted to in-frame clones and leaves out a portion. The data contain approximately 92,000 clones, approximately 91% of them singletons. Source: peripheral blood, taken on day 0 of AZD1222 vaccination. These receptors came from an adult in good health.

The chain employs TRBV4-1 and TRBJ2-7, with 10 nucleotides matching TRBD1. The CDR3 consists of 14 residues. The J segment lost 4 bases and the V segment lost 5 bases, leaving 5 bases of the junction unmatched. CDR1 is MGHRA, CDR2 YSYEKL, per germline. CDR3 sequence reads: CASSSGQGFYEQYF. CDR3 DNA sequence: TGCGCCAGCAGCTCGGGACAGGGGTTTTACGAGCAGTACTTC.

The V gene is TRBV28, the J gene TRBJ1-2, with no clear D. V was pared by 4 bases and J by 0 bases, with 9 bases between. Looked up from germline, CDR1 is MDHEN and CDR2 is SYDVKM. This CDR3 is built from 14 residues. CDR3 nucleotide sequence: TGTGCCAGCAGTTCCGGCCCAGCTAACTATGGCTACACCTTC. Amino acid sequence: CASSSGPANYGYTF.

The rearrangement uses TRBV2 and TRBJ1-2, with 9 bases identical to TRBD1. CDR1 SNHLY and CDR2 FYNNEI come from the germline V gene. CDR3 length: 14 residues. Trimming at V came to 4 bases and at J to 3 bases, leaving 3 bases not matched to a gene. The CDR3 loop is CASSVDRGYYGYTF. CDR3 nucleotides: TGTGCCAGCAGTGTGGACAGGGGATACTATGGCTACACCTTC. Full variable domain (outside the CDR3, taken from reference TRBV2 and TRBJ1-2): EPEVTQTPSHQVTQMGQEVILRCVPISNHLYFYWYRQILGQKVEFLVSFYNNEISEKSEIFDDQFSVERPDGSNFTLKIRSTKLEDSAMYFCASSVDRGYYGYTFGSGTRLTVV.

The CDR3 loop reads CASSLTRGYTF. The CDR3 DNA reads TGTGCCAGCAGTTTGACACGAGGCTACACCTTC. This sequence joins TRBV28 and TRBJ1-2; D not resolved. The CDR3 covers 11 residues. The germline gives CDR1 MDHEN, CDR2 SYDVKM. The V and J ends lost 3 bases and 8 bases respectively, with 7 bases between them.

The J gene is TRBJ1-2, the V gene TRBV27, with D unresolved. This CDR3 comprises 12 residues. Germline V gives CDR1 MNHEY, CDR2 SMNVEV (reference sequence). V lost 7 bases to trimming and J lost 8 bases, with 14 bases between them. DNA of the CDR3: TGTGCCAGCACCACCGGCCAAGACGGCTACACCTTC. Translated: CASTTGQDGYTF.

This clone is a singleton in its sample. The rearrangement uses TRBV9 and TRBJ2-2; 7 bases are a match to TRBD1. The V and J ends lost 3 bases and 9 bases, in that order; junction bases with no gene match: 5. Germline CDR1 SGDLS, CDR2 YYNGEE. There are 13 residues in the CDR3. The CDR3 spells CASSAPGGWELFF. DNA for the CDR3: TGTGCCAGCAGCGCCCCAGGGGGATGGGAGCTGTTTTTT.

This chain joins TRBV9 and TRBJ2-3; D might be TRBD1 (6 bases). The CDR3 extends over 14 amino acids. The V gene's germline CDR1 is SGDLS and CDR2 YYNGEE. V shed 2 bases and J shed 0 bases, with 7 bases lying between them. CDR3 bases: TGTGCCAGCAGCGTGACAGGTAGCACAGATACGCAGTATTTT. Its translation is CASSVTGSTDTQYF. Filled out from reference TRBV9 and TRBJ2-3, the complete variable domain reads DSGVTQTPKHLITATGQRVTLRCSPRSGDLSVYWYQQSLDQGLQFLIQYYNGEERAKGNILERFSAQQFPDLHSELNLSSLELGDSALYFCASSVTGSTDTQYFGPGTRLTVL.

This chain links TRBV6-2 or TRBV6-3 with TRBJ1-1; D gene ambiguous. This CDR3 comprises 11 residues. Germline lookup yields CDR1 MNHEY and CDR2 SVGEGT. The V end was cut by 5 bases, the J end by 4 bases, with 5 bases between. The CDR3 sequence: CASSLGTEAFF. The CDR3 coding sequence is TGTGCCAGCAGTCTTGGCACTGAAGCTTTCTTT.

The V call is TRBV10-3, the J call TRBJ1-6, with D possibly TRBD1 on 6 matching bases. Trimming removed 5 bases at V and 7 bases at J, with 12 bases between. Germline V CDR1 and CDR2: ENHRY, SYGVKD. This CDR3 has 14 residues. DNA for the CDR3: TGTGCCATCAGTAACTCTCAGGGGAATTCACCCCTCCACTTT. It translates to CAISNSQGNSPLHF.